This T cell receptor (beta chain) was sequenced for a study of T-cell memory formation after mild COVID-19. This clonotype was recorded a few times. Antigen specificity is unknown. Study findings and constraints: Shrinking CD4+ clones were chiefly CM and EM; CD8+ ones were chiefly EMRA. A subset of responding clones appeared in pre-infection memory, suggesting cross-reactive memory joined.

Constant-segment-primed 5'RACE gave TCR alpha and TCR beta cDNA libraries with sample barcodes and UMIs. TCRdb reprocessed the 5' RACE reads with MiXCR, giving one entry per CDR3 protein. The sample lists approximately 210,000 distinct CDR3 sequences, approximately 20% occurring once. The V end lost 2 bases, the J end lost 1 base, and 8 bases lay between the germline ends. Looked up from germline, CDR1 is SGHVS and CDR2 is FNYEAQ. The CDR3 runs to 15 residues. The J gene is TRBJ2-2, the V gene TRBV7-6; unclear D gene. The sequence was obtained from an adult woman who had mild COVID-19 (a few samples of this study predate the infection). Cell type and time point are not known. The sample was PBMCs or a T cell subset sorted from them (not recorded which). CDR3 sequence: CASSLLLGNTGELFF. In nucleotides, the CDR3 is TGTGCCAGCAGCTTACTCTTGGGGAACACCGGGGAGCTGTTTTTT.